Listed below are T cell receptor beta chains from one sample, sequenced in a study of long-term antiretroviral therapy in people with HIV. Sequenced by immunoSEQ multiplex PCR; TCRdb stores in-frame clones only, minus some. Of about 7,100 clones in the sample, 70% to 85% were seen once. Here the sequenced sample was unsorted PBMCs, taken 1.1 years after starting antiretroviral therapy. The source of these receptors is a man aged 40-55 years with HIV. Both conserved end residues are trimmed from each CDR3. The order of the fields is J gene, CDR3 length, V gene, CDR3 protein.

>TRBJ2-3|15|TRBV7-9
ASSLALEEEGTDTQY
>TRBJ2-7|13|TRBV5-6
ASSRPTGSGYEQY
>TRBJ1-1|11|TRBV7-3
ASSVGDYTEAF
>TRBJ1-3|13|TRBV29-1
SVANGFNAGNTIY
>TRBJ1-4|13|TRBV18
ASSPISGTGEKLF
>TRBJ2-4|13|TRBV5-6
ASSSWVWLENIQY
>TRBJ2-3|14|TRBV9
ASSVGTSGGTDTQY
>TRBJ1-1|12|TRBV5-1
ASSPGQGNTEAF
>TRBJ2-7|12|TRBV6-1
ASSFRDRGYEQY
>TRBJ2-5|12|TRBV10-2
ASRTSGGGETQY
>TRBJ1-2|11|TRBV6-6
ASTPGGHYGYT
>TRBJ1-6|13|TRBV27
ASSPLQDYNSPLH
>TRBJ2-7|12|TRBV4-2
ASSRGGTSYEQY
>TRBJ2-3|13|TRBV7-9
ASSPGTGRTDTQY
>TRBJ2-1|17|TRBV18
ASSPGLAGGLPPYNEQF